These T cell receptor beta chains were read from a single sample in a study of T cells in localized non-small cell lung cancer. Generated by immunoSEQ multiplex PCR, the TCRdb table keeps only in-frame clones and is missing some. The sample records some 270 clones, around a quarter being singletons. The sequenced sample was lung tumor tissue, obtained before any cancer treatment. The source is an older male donor with stage II lung adenocarcinoma. CDR3s include the opening cysteine and the closing phenylalanine or tryptophan.

v_gene: TRBV9; j_gene: TRBJ2-7; CDR3aa: CASSEGGGLYEQYF
v_gene: TRBV9; j_gene: TRBJ2-7; CDR3aa: CAARDGVGWEQYF
v_gene: TRBV9; j_gene: TRBJ2-1; CDR3aa: CASSVLSYNEQFF
v_gene: TRBV6-8; j_gene: TRBJ2-3; CDR3aa: CASASGRASTDTQYF
v_gene: TRBV7-5; j_gene: TRBJ2-3; CDR3aa: CASSLQGDTDTQYF
v_gene: TRBV6-8; j_gene: TRBJ1-1; CDR3aa: CASSYTRGGAGEAFF
v_gene: TRBV6-7; j_gene: TRBJ1-4; CDR3aa: CASSEALGLKLFF
v_gene: TRBV29-1; j_gene: TRBJ2-7; CDR3aa: CSVENPGGEQYF